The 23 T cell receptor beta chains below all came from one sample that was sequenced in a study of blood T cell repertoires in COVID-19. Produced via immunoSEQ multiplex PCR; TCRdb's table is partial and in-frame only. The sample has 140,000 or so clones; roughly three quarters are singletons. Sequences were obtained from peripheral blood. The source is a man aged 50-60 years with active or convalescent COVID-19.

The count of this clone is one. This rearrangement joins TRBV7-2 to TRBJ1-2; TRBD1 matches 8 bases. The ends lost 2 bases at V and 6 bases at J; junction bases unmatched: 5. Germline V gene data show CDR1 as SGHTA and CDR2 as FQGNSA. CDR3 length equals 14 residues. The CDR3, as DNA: TGTGCCAGCAGCTTACAGGGGGCGGTGGATGGCTACACCTTC. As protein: CASSLQGAVDGYTF.

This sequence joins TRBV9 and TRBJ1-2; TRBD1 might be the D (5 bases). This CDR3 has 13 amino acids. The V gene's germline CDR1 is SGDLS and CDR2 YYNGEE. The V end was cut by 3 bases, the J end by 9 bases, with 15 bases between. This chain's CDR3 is CASSGAGRGSYTF. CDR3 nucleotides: TGTGCCAGCAGCGGGGCGGGGCGAGGGAGCTACACCTTC.

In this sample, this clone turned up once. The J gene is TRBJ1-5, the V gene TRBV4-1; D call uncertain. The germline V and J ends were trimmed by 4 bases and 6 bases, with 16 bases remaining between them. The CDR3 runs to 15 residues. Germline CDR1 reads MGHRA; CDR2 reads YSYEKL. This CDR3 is CASSPQTLRAQPQHF. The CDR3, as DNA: TGCGCCAGCAGCCCCCAAACCTTGAGGGCTCAGCCCCAGCATTTT.

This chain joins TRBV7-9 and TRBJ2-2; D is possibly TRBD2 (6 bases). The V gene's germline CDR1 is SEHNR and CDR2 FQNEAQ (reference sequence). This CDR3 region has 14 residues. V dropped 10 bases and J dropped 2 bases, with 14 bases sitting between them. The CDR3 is CANTGRFNTGELFF. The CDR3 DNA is TGTGCCAACACCGGGAGATTCAACACCGGGGAGCTGTTTTTT.

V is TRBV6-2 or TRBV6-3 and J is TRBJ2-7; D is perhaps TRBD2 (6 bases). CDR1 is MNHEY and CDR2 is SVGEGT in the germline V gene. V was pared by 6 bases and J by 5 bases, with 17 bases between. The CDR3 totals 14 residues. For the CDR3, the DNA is TGTGCCAGCAGCCTTGGAGGGGCCGTCGACGAGCAGTACTTC. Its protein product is CASSLGGAVDEQYF.

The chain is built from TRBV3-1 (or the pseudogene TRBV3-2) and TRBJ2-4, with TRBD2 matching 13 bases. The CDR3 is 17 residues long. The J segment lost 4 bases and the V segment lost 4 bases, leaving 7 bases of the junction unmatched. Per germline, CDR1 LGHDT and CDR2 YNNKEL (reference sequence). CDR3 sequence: CASSLGGLAGIKNIQYF. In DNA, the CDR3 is TGTGCCAGCAGCCTCGGGGGACTAGCGGGAATTAAAAACATTCAGTACTTC.

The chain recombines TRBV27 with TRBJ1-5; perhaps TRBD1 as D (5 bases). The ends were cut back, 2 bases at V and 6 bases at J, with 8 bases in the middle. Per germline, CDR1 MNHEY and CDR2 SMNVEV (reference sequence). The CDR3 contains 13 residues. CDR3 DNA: TGTGCCAGCAGTTTACACGGGGGTCAGCCCCAGCATTTT. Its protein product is CASSLHGGQPQHF.

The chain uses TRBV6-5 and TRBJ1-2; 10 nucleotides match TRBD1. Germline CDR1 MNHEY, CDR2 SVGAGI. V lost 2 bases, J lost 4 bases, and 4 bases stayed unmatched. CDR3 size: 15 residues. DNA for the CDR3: TGTGCCAGCAGTTACCCGACAGGGGGCATCTATGGCTACACCTTC. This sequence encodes CASSYPTGGIYGYTF.

The CDR3 nucleotides read TGTGCCAGCAGTTTATCTGAGACCCAGTACTTC. The encoded protein is CASSLSETQYF. The rearrangement joins TRBV28 to TRBJ2-5; D remains unclear. CDR1 MDHEN and CDR2 SYDVKM come from the germline V gene. The CDR3 has 11 amino acids. V lost 1 base and J 5 bases, leaving 2 bases between the germline ends.

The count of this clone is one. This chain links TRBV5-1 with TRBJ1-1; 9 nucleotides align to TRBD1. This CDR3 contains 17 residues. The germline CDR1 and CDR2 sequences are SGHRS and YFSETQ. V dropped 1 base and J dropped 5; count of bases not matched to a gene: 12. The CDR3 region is CASSLTGTGIVETEAFF. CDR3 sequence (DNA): TGCGCCAGCAGCTTGACGGGGACAGGGATCGTGGAGACTGAAGCTTTCTTT.

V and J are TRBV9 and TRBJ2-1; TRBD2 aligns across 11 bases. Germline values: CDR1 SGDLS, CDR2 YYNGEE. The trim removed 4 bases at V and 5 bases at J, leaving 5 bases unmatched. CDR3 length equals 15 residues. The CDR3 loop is CASSLGLAVNNEQFF. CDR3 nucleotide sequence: TGTGCCAGCAGCTTGGGACTAGCGGTTAACAATGAGCAGTTCTTC.

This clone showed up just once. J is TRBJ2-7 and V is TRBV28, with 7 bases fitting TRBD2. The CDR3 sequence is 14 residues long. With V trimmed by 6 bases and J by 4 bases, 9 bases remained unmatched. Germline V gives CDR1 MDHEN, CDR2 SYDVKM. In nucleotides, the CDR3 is TGTGCCAGCAGCCAAACCGGGGGGTTTTACGAGCAGTACTTC. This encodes CASSQTGGFYEQYF.

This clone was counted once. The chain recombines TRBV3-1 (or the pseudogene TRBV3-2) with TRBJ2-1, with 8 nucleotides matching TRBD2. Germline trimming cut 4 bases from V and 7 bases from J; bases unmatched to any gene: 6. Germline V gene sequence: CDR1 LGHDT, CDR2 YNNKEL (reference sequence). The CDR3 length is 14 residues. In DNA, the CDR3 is TGTGCCAGCAGCCTGACCGGGAGGGGGAATGAGCAGTTCTTC. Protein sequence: CASSLTGRGNEQFF.

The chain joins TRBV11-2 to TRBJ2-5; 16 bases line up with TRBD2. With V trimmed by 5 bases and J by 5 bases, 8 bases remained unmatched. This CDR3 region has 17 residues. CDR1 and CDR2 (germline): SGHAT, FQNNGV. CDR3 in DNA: TGTGCCAGCAGCGCCGGGACTAGCGGGAGGGCCGTCGAGACCCAGTACTTC. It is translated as CASSAGTSGRAVETQYF.

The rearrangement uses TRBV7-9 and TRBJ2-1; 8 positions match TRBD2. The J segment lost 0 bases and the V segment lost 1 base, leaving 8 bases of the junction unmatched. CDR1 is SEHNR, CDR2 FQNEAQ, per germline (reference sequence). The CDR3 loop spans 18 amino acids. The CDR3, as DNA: TGTGCCAGCAGCTTAGTGGGCGGGAGGAAGGGCTCCTACAATGAGCAGTTCTTC. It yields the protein CASSLVGGRKGSYNEQFF.

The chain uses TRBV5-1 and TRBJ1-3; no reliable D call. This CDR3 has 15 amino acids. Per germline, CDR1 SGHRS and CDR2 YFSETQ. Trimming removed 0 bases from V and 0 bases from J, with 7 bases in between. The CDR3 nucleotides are TGCGCCAGCAGCTTGGACGGGTTCTCTGGAAACACCATATATTTT. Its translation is CASSLDGFSGNTIYF.

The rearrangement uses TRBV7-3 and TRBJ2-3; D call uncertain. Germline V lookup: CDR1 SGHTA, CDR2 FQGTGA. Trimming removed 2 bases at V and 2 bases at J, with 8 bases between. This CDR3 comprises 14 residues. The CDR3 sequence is CASSLGQHTDTQYF. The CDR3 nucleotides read TGTGCCAGCAGCTTAGGGCAGCACACAGATACGCAGTATTTT.

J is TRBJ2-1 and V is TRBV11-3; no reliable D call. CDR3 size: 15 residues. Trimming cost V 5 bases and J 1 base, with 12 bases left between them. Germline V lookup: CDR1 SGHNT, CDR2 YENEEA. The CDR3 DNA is TGTGCCAGCAGCCTTGGTTGGAGTTCCTACAATGAGCAGTTCTTC. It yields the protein CASSLGWSSYNEQFF.

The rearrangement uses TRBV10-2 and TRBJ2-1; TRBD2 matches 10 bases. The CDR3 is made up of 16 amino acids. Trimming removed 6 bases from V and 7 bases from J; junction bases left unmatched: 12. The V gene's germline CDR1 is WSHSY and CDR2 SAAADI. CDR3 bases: TGCGCCAGCAGGGACCAGCGGGAGGGCCGATCAAATGAGCAGTTCTTC. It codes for CASRDQREGRSNEQFF.

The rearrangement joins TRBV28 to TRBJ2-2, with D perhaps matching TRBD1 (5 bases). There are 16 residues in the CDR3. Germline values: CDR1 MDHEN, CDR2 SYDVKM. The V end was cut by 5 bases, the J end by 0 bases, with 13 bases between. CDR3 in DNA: TGTGCCAGCAGTGTAACAGGAGCCGCGAACACCGGGGAGCTGTTTTTT. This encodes CASSVTGAANTGELFF.

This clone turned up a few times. This chain's CDR3 is CAWSGGTSGRRGRETQYF. DNA of the CDR3: TGTGCCTGGAGTGGGGGGACTAGCGGGAGGAGGGGTAGAGAGACCCAGTACTTC. The J gene is TRBJ2-5, the V gene TRBV30; 15 bases match TRBD2. Germline lookup yields CDR1 GTSNPN and CDR2 SVGIG (reference sequence). V gave up 1 base and J gave up 4 bases; unmatched junction bases: 10. This CDR3 contains 18 residues.

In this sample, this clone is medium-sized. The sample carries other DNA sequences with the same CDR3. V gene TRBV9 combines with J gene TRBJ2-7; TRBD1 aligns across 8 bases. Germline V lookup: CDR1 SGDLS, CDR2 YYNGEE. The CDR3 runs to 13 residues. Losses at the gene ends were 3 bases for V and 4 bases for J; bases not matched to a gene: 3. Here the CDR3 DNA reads TGTGCCAGCAGCGCAACAGGGGGGTACGAGCAGTACTTC. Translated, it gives CASSATGGYEQYF.

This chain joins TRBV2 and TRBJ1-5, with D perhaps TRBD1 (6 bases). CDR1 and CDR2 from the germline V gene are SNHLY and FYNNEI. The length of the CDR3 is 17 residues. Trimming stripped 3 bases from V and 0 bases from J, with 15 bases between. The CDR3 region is CASSERGQHYSNQPQHF. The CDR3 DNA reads TGTGCCAGCAGTGAGAGGGGACAACACTATAGCAATCAGCCCCAGCATTTT.